A selection of T cell receptor beta chains follows, all from one sample in a study of cytomegalovirus exposure and HLA in healthy donors. Repertoires were generated with immunoSEQ multiplex PCR, while TCRdb's copy carries only in-frame clones and drops some. The sample shows 58,000 or so clones, 75% of them seen only once. Sequenced sample: PBMCs. These receptors were taken from a woman in her thirties or forties in good health and CMV-seropositive. Each CDR3 is given with its conserved first and last residue. The D gene is left open where the match is weak. Clone size is shown for a subset of rows, as once, few, many or a class of expanded clone.

j_call,v_call,clone_size,d_call,cdr3_aa,cdr3_nt
TRBJ1-2,TRBV7-8,-,-,CASSREARLNYGYTF,TGTGCCAGCAGCCGCGAAGCCCGCCTGAACTATGGCTACACCTTC
TRBJ1-1,TRBV30,-,-,CAWRGRRDTEAFF,TGTGCCTGGAGAGGACGGAGGGACACTGAAGCTTTCTTT
TRBJ1-5,TRBV7-8,few,-,CASSLVRAGISRNQPQHF,TGTGCCAGCAGCTTAGTCAGGGCCGGTATTTCGCGCAATCAGCCCCAGCATTTT
TRBJ1-1,TRBV25-1,-,TRBD1,CASKIAGGMTFF,TGTGCCAGCAAGATTGCAGGGGGGATGACTTTCTTT
TRBJ1-4,TRBV5-1,-,TRBD1,CASSLRTGENEKLFF,TGCGCCAGCAGCCTACGGACAGGGGAAAATGAAAAACTGTTTTTT
TRBJ2-1,TRBV7-7,-,TRBD2,CASSLGLASDNEQFF,TGTGCCAGCAGCTTAGGACTAGCCTCGGACAATGAGCAGTTCTTC
TRBJ2-1,TRBV29-1,-,TRBD1,CSSTGGSYNEQFF,TGCAGCTCGACAGGGGGCTCCTACAATGAGCAGTTCTTC
TRBJ1-1,TRBV6-5,-,-,CASSSRGVNTEAFF,TGTGCCAGCAGTTCCAGGGGCGTGAACACTGAAGCTTTCTTT
TRBJ2-3,TRBV30,-,TRBD2,CAWSESSGGLRGTQYF,TGTGCCTGGAGCGAGTCTAGCGGGGGCCTCCGGGGTACGCAGTATTTT
TRBJ1-5,TRBV2,-,TRBD1,CASSGTGMESQPQHF,TGTGCCAGCAGTGGGACAGGGATGGAAAGTCAGCCCCAGCATTTT
TRBJ1-1,TRBV9,-,-,CASSVAEGTEAFF,TGTGCCAGCAGCGTAGCGGAGGGCACTGAAGCTTTCTTT
TRBJ1-4,TRBV10-2,-,-,CASSESSREKLFF,TGCGCCAGCAGTGAGTCGTCCCGTGAAAAACTGTTTTTT
TRBJ1-3,TRBV5-5,-,-,CASCQGSGNTIYF,TGTGCCAGCTGTCAGGGTTCTGGAAACACCATATATTTT
TRBJ2-3,TRBV4-1,-,TRBD2,CASSQDPSGASDTQYF,TGCGCCAGCAGCCAAGATCCAAGCGGGGCCTCAGATACGCAGTATTTT
TRBJ1-2,TRBV2,-,-,CASREGVRYGYTF,TGTGCCAGCAGAGAGGGGGTCCGCTATGGCTACACCTTC
TRBJ2-3,TRBV2,few,TRBD1,CASSGTGGQSTQYF,TGTGCCAGCTCCGGGACAGGCGGTCAGAGTACGCAGTATTTT
TRBJ1-1,TRBV6-5,few,-,CASSYTGRDTEAFF,TGTGCCAGCAGTTACACTGGGAGGGACACTGAAGCTTTCTTT
TRBJ1-1,TRBV5-6,-,-,CASSPGVKGTEAFF,TGTGCCAGCAGCCCAGGGGTGAAGGGCACTGAAGCTTTCTTT
TRBJ1-4,TRBV29-1,few,TRBD1,CSVEGQGTEKLFF,TGCAGCGTTGAGGGACAGGGGACTGAAAAACTGTTTTTT